The 28 T cell receptor beta chains below all came from one sample that was sequenced in a study of CD8+ T cells in alopecia areata. cDNA serving as the sequencing template came from extracted, reverse transcribed RNA. Clones were sequenced by immunoSEQ multiplex PCR, and TCRdb holds only the in-frame ones, with some missing. The data show around 120,000 clones, over 60% seen once. The sample's treatment: oral pan-JAK inhibitor, 5-10 mg twice daily. The source material was CD4+ T cells sorted from blood, sampled at week 4, from a patient treated with tofacitinib. These receptors were collected from a human donor with alopecia areata.

V and J are TRBV29-1 and TRBJ2-5; 7 bases align to TRBD1. CDR1 and CDR2 (germline): SQVTM, ANQGSEA. The CDR3 sequence is 12 residues long. The J segment lost 2 bases and the V segment lost 7 bases, leaving 4 bases of the junction unmatched. CDR3 sequence reads: CSAATGQETQYF. CDR3 nucleotide sequence: TGCAGCGCAGCGACAGGGCAAGAGACCCAGTACTTC.

This clone was seen only once. The same CDR3 also results from other DNA sequences found in this sample. This chain links TRBV9 with TRBJ2-3; D is undetermined. The V end was cut by 0 bases, the J end by 5 bases, with 7 bases between. This CDR3 has 13 residues. Germline CDR1 is SGDLS and CDR2 is YYNGEE. As DNA, the CDR3 is TGTGCCAGCAGCGTAGGGGTTAGAGATACGCAGTATTTT. Protein product: CASSVGVRDTQYF.

The V gene is TRBV4-1, the J gene TRBJ1-2; TRBD1 agrees at 9 bases. CDR3 length equals 15 residues. After removal of 2 bases from V and 4 bases from J, the junction contained 5 bases not matched to a gene. Germline V gives CDR1 MGHRA, CDR2 YSYEKL. CDR3 DNA sequence: TGCGCCAGCAGCCAATCACCGACAGGGGGCTATGGCTACACCTTC. It codes for CASSQSPTGGYGYTF.

The chain couples TRBV7-9 to TRBJ2-3; D is possibly TRBD2 (6 bases). The germline gives CDR1 SEHNR, CDR2 FQNEAQ (reference sequence). Trimming shortened V by 4 bases and J by 4 bases, and 18 bases separated the two germline ends. This CDR3 is 16 amino acids long. The CDR3 sequence is CASSSPGLNPPDTQYF. CDR3 DNA: TGTGCCAGCAGCTCACCGGGACTCAACCCCCCAGATACGCAGTATTTT.

The CDR3 spells CASSLEAHGYYNEQFF. CDR3 in DNA: TGCGCCAGCAGCTTGGAAGCTCATGGCTACTACAATGAGCAGTTCTTC. The rearrangement uses TRBV5-1 and TRBJ2-1; no clear D. The CDR3 is made up of 16 amino acids. V was cut by 0 bases and J by 3 bases, with 13 bases left in between. CDR1 is SGHRS and CDR2 is YFSETQ in the germline V gene.

This clone has only a few counts. The rearrangement joins TRBV25-1 to TRBJ2-6; D remains unclear. Trimming left V 4 bases short and J 0 bases short, with 7 bases between. CDR3 length: 15 residues. CDR1 and CDR2 (germline): MGHDK, SYGVNS. The CDR3 loop is CASSVPSSGANVLTF. The CDR3 DNA reads TGTGCCAGCAGTGTCCCGTCCTCTGGGGCCAACGTCCTGACTTTC.

This rearrangement joins TRBV27 to TRBJ1-2; D gene uncertain. V was pared by 2 bases and J by 4 bases, with 8 bases between. CDR3 length: 13 amino acids. Germline V gene lookup returns CDR1 MNHEY and CDR2 SMNVEV (reference sequence). CDR3 nucleotides: TGTGCCAGCAGTTTACACGGTACCTATGGCTACACCTTC. This gives the protein CASSLHGTYGYTF.

Only a few counts were recorded for this clone. This chain links TRBV6-4 with TRBJ2-7; 11 bases line up with TRBD2. The CDR3 spans 19 residues. The ends lost 0 bases at V and 5 bases at J; junction bases unmatched: 15. Germline CDR1 and CDR2: MRHNA and SNTAGT. CDR3 region: CASSDSIVAGGPWSHEQYF. DNA of the CDR3: TGTGCCAGCAGTGACTCGATTGTAGCGGGGGGGCCGTGGAGCCACGAGCAGTACTTC.

This clone was counted a few times. The chain employs TRBV6-5 and TRBJ1-2, with 7 bases that match TRBD1. V lost 0 bases to trimming and J lost 7 bases; unmatched junction nucleotides: 8. The CDR3 length is 15 residues. The germline CDR1 and CDR2 sequences are MNHEY and SVGAGI. CDR3 DNA: TGTGCCAGCAGTTACTCGAACAGGGGAGAGGGTGGCTACACCTTC. It codes for CASSYSNRGEGGYTF.

The table lists this clone with a few counts. V and J are TRBV5-5 and TRBJ1-2, with D perhaps TRBD1 (6 bases). Germline CDR1 is SGHKS and CDR2 is YYEKEE (reference sequence). V lost 2 bases to trimming and J lost 5 bases, with 10 bases between them. There are 13 residues in the CDR3. The CDR3 coding sequence is TGTGCCAGCAGCTTCGGGGGCACTTATGGCTACACCTTC. Translating it yields CASSFGGTYGYTF.

CDR3 DNA sequence: TGTGCCAGCAGTGAACAGGGGAACCAAGAGACCCAGTACTTC. Translating it yields CASSEQGNQETQYF. The chain combines TRBV2 with TRBJ2-5; D possibly corresponds to TRBD1 (6 bases). Trimming left V 2 bases short and J 0 bases short, with 7 bases between. The CDR3 length is 14 residues. Germline values: CDR1 SNHLY, CDR2 FYNNEI.

This clone has just a few counts. The chain couples TRBV5-1 to TRBJ1-1, with no clear D. The CDR3 is 16 amino acids. The V end lost 0 bases, the J end lost 0 bases, and 12 bases lay between the germline ends. Germline lookup yields CDR1 SGHRS and CDR2 YFSETQ. The CDR3 here is CASSLADAGMNTEAFF. DNA of the CDR3: TGCGCCAGCAGCTTGGCTGATGCGGGGATGAACACTGAAGCTTTCTTT.

The chain combines TRBV30 with TRBJ2-5; TRBD2 might be the D (6 bases). The ends were cut back, 4 bases at V and 4 bases at J, with 13 bases in the middle. In germline, CDR1 is GTSNPN, CDR2 SVGIG (reference sequence). There are 13 residues in the CDR3. CDR3 bases: TGTGCCTGGACTATCGGGACTGGAGAGACCCAGTACTTC. Its translation: CAWTIGTGETQYF.

This clone was seen a few times. V is TRBV19 and J is TRBJ1-1; D may be TRBD1 (5 bases). V was trimmed by 5 bases and J by 4 bases, leaving 14 bases between them. The CDR3 length is 14 residues. Germline CDR1 reads LNHDA; CDR2 reads SQIVND (reference sequence). CDR3 loop: CASSPYTGATEAFF. Here the CDR3 DNA reads TGTGCCAGTAGTCCTTACACCGGGGCCACTGAAGCTTTCTTT. The whole variable domain, filled in from reference TRBV19 and TRBJ1-1, reads DGGITQSPKYLFRKEGQNVTLSCEQNLNHDAMYWYRQDPGQGLRLIYYSQIVNDFQKGDIAEGYSVSREKKESFPLTVTSAQKNPTAFYLCASSPYTGATEAFFGQGTRLTVV.

This clone showed up just a few times. This chain uses TRBV10-3 with TRBJ2-7, with D possibly being TRBD2 (5 bases). Germline-derived CDR1 and CDR2 are ENHRY and SYGVKD. The CDR3 spans 14 residues. The ends were cut back, 11 bases at V and 6 bases at J, with 23 bases in the middle. CDR3 coding DNA: TGTGCCTCCGGCGGAGGCACCCAGGCCCGCGAGCAGTACTTC. As protein: CASGGGTQAREQYF.

The chain employs TRBV5-4 and TRBJ2-7; TRBD1 might be the D (5 bases). The CDR3 consists of 12 residues. Germline V gene sequence: CDR1 SGHNT, CDR2 YYREEE (reference sequence). V dropped 1 base and J dropped 6 bases, with 8 bases sitting between them. Here the CDR3 reads CASSLWGAEQYF. The CDR3 nucleotides read TGTGCCAGCAGCTTGTGGGGCGCCGAGCAGTACTTC.

This clone occurred a few times. This chain links TRBV15 with TRBJ1-1; possibly TRBD1 for D (5 bases). Germline CDR1 and CDR2: LNHNV and YYDKDF (reference sequence). Trimming took off 0 bases at V and 5 bases at J, with 16 bases between the two ends. This CDR3 has 16 residues. The CDR3 loop is CATSRDSVRVWTEAFF. For the CDR3, the DNA is TGTGCCACCAGCAGAGATAGTGTCAGGGTGTGGACTGAAGCTTTCTTT.

The rearrangement joins TRBV5-1 to TRBJ2-5; D ambiguous. Trimming cost V 5 bases and J 5 bases, with 7 bases left between them. CDR1 is SGHRS, CDR2 YFSETQ, per germline. The CDR3 contains 11 residues. The CDR3 DNA reads as TGCGCCAGCAGGCGTGATGAGACCCAGTACTTC. This translates into CASRRDETQYF.

The J gene is TRBJ2-7, the V gene TRBV7-2; 11 positions match TRBD1. The germline V gene encodes CDR1 SGHTA and CDR2 FQGNSA. Trimming cost V 3 bases and J 6 bases; bases outside gene matches: 7. This CDR3 contains 15 residues. The CDR3 spells CASSLSTGTGGEQYF. The CDR3 region has the DNA TGTGCCAGCAGCTTGAGTACCGGGACAGGGGGCGAGCAGTACTTC.

This clone showed up just a few times. The gene calls are TRBV25-1 and TRBJ2-5; the match to TRBD1 covers 7 bases. The germline V gene encodes CDR1 MGHDK and CDR2 SYGVNS. This CDR3 contains 13 residues. The V gene end was trimmed by 8 bases and the J gene end by 5 bases; junction bases not matched to a gene: 8. The CDR3 reads CASGTEPVETQYF. DNA of the CDR3: TGTGCCAGCGGGACAGAACCCGTCGAGACCCAGTACTTC.

This clone was seen a few times. This sequence joins TRBV11-2 and TRBJ1-4; 9 bases align to TRBD1. The CDR3 runs 15 residues. V was clipped by 5 bases and J by 6 bases; unmatched bases: 7. The germline gives CDR1 SGHAT, CDR2 FQNNGV. The CDR3 nucleotides read TGTGCCAGCAGCCCTTGGACAGGGGTTGATGAAAAACTGTTTTTT. It specifies CASSPWTGVDEKLFF.

The CDR3 DNA reads TGTGCCATCACTAGCTTAAGCACAGATACGCAGTATTTT. Translated: CAITSLSTDTQYF. The V call is TRBV10-3, the J call TRBJ2-3; the D gene is possibly TRBD2 (5 bases). This CDR3 has 13 residues. Germline V CDR1 and CDR2: ENHRY, SYGVKD. Trimming took off 7 bases at V and 0 bases at J, with 8 bases between the two ends.

This rearrangement joins TRBV4-3 to TRBJ2-1; the D gene is possibly TRBD2 (6 bases). Germline values: CDR1 LGHNA, CDR2 YSLEER. Trimming stripped 4 bases from V and 1 base from J, with 14 bases between. The CDR3 is 16 amino acids. The CDR3 sequence is CASSLSGLGSYNEQFF. CDR3 nucleotide sequence: TGCGCCAGCAGCCTTAGCGGCCTGGGGTCCTACAATGAGCAGTTCTTC.

This chain uses TRBV5-6 with TRBJ2-4; the D is unclear. This CDR3 has 14 amino acids. V was shortened by 1 base and J by 2 bases, with 7 bases between the two germline ends. The germline V gene encodes CDR1 SGHDT and CDR2 YYEEEE. CDR3 residues: CASSLWVPKNIQYF. CDR3 coding DNA: TGTGCCAGCAGCTTGTGGGTTCCCAAAAACATTCAGTACTTC.

This clone appeared many times. The chain uses TRBV6-6 and TRBJ2-2; tentative D call: TRBD2 (7 bases). V was pared by 5 bases and J by 7 bases, with 14 bases between. The CDR3 has 14 amino acids. In germline, CDR1 is MNHNY, CDR2 SVGAGI (reference sequence). The CDR3 coding sequence is TGTGCCAGCAGTAGGGGGGGCAGTAACGGGGAGCTGTTTTTT. Encoded protein: CASSRGGSNGELFF.

The rearrangement uses TRBV29-1 and TRBJ2-7, with D maybe TRBD1 (6 bases). Germline V gives CDR1 SQVTM, CDR2 ANQGSEA. The CDR3 runs to 11 residues. Trimming took off 4 bases at V and 2 bases at J, with 6 bases between the two ends. Here the CDR3 reads CSVAGAYEQYF. The CDR3 nucleotides read TGCAGCGTTGCAGGGGCCTACGAGCAGTACTTC.

The V and J genes are TRBV15 and TRBJ2-7; TRBD1 matches 11 bases. The CDR3 has 15 amino acids. V was pared by 3 bases and J by 5 bases, with 6 bases of the junction left unmatched. Germline CDR1 and CDR2: LNHNV and YYDKDF (reference sequence). CDR3 coding DNA: TGTGCCACCAGCAGGTCGGAGGGACAGGGGGACGAGCAGTACTTC. Amino acid sequence: CATSRSEGQGDEQYF.

The chain has TRBV29-1 and TRBJ2-5; the D call may be TRBD1 or TRBD2 (6 bases each). Germline loops: CDR1 SQVTM, CDR2 ANQGSEA. The CDR3 runs to 14 residues. The V gene lost 6 bases and the J gene lost 2 bases, with 16 bases spanning the gap. Here the CDR3 reads CSVALGGPQETQYF. The CDR3 nucleotides are TGCAGCGTGGCTCTAGGGGGGCCGCAAGAGACCCAGTACTTC.